The rows below give T cell receptor beta chains drawn from one sample of a study of graft-versus-host responses after intestinal transplantation. Measured with immunoSEQ multiplex PCR; TCRdb has only the in-frame clones, and not every one. Of 150,000 or so clones listed, 80% to 95% are singletons. Antigen specificity for these receptors is unknown. The sequencing here drew on unstimulated CD4+ T cells sorted from spleen or lymph node cells, taken before intestinal transplant. Receptors were obtained from a human donor who received an intestinal transplant. Each CDR3 is given with its conserved first and last residue. A D gene is named only where the DNA matches it firmly. Not all rows give a size; the values are once, few, many and, for expanded clones, a class.

j_gene | d_gene | v_gene | abundance | CDR3nt | CDR3aa
TRBJ1-1 | TRBD1 | TRBV5-1 | - | TGCGCCAGCAGCTTGGCTACCGGGACAGGGAACCGTGGCACTGAAGCTTTCTTT | CASSLATGTGNRGTEAFF
TRBJ2-5 | TRBD1 | TRBV28 | - | TGTGCCGTTAGACAGGGGCCGTTTGGGACCCAGTACTTC | CAVRQGPFGTQYF
TRBJ2-1 | - | TRBV5-1 | - | TGCGCCAGTCGCGCCGTCTCCTACAATGAGCAGTTCTTC | CASRAVSYNEQFF
TRBJ2-4 | TRBD1 | TRBV10-3 | - | TGTGCCATCAGTGAGGGACAGGGAAACATTCAGTACTTC | CAISEGQGNIQYF
TRBJ1-4 | TRBD1 | TRBV6-6 | - | TGTGCCAGCAGTTACGTTCTTGGGACAGGGGTTGAAAAACTGTTTTTT | CASSYVLGTGVEKLFF
TRBJ1-1 | - | TRBV29-1 | - | TGCAGCGTTGTTGACCTCATAGGCACTGAAGCTTTCTTT | CSVVDLIGTEAFF
TRBJ2-1 | - | TRBV29-1 | - | TGCAGCGTTGAATGGCAGGTTAACAATGAGCAGTTCTTC | CSVEWQVNNEQFF
TRBJ2-7 | - | TRBV7-8 | - | TGTGCCAGCAGCCGTATCCCCAGATACCCCGACGAGCAGTACTTC | CASSRIPRYPDEQYF
TRBJ2-1 | - | TRBV7-9 | - | TGTGCCAGCAGCCCGAGGGGGGGACTAAAGAGCTCCTACAATGAGCAGTTCTTC | CASSPRGGLKSSYNEQFF
TRBJ2-7 | - | TRBV7-2 | - | TGTGCCAGCAGCTTATCGGCGGATACGATGGTGTACGAGCAGTACTTC | CASSLSADTMVYEQYF
TRBJ1-5 | - | TRBV6-1 | once | TGTGCCAGCAGTGAGATCAGTAGCAATCAGCCCCAGCATTTT | CASSEISSNQPQHF
TRBJ2-5 | TRBD1 | TRBV27 | - | TGTGCCAGCAGTTCACCTACAGGGGGGAGCGAGACCCAGTACTTC | CASSSPTGGSETQYF
TRBJ2-5 | TRBD1 | TRBV2 | - | TGTGCCAGCAGTAACCTAGGGGGCGGGGAGACCCAGTACTTC | CASSNLGGGETQYF
TRBJ2-3 | TRBD1 | TRBV9 | - | TGTGCCAGCAGCGCGGGGACAGGGTGGGGGGATACGCAGTATTTT | CASSAGTGWGDTQYF
TRBJ1-1 | - | TRBV27 | - | TGTGCCAGCAGTTATCAATCCCTGGGTCTCCGTAAGGCTTTCTTT | CASSYQSLGLRKAFF
TRBJ2-4 | - | TRBV6-5 | - | TGTGCCAGCAGCGGTCCTGTAGCCAAAAACATTCAGTACTTC | CASSGPVAKNIQYF